Shown below are 16 T cell receptor beta chains from a single sample sequenced in a study of blood T cell repertoires in COVID-19. Method: immunoSEQ multiplex PCR; TCRdb's copy keeps in-frame clones and lacks some. The sample shows 150,000 to 200,000 clones, 75% to 90% of them seen only once. The specimen was peripheral blood. The origin of the receptors is a woman aged 65 to 85 with COVID-19, enrolled during active disease.

This clone was seen more than once but under ten times. The chain carries TRBV6-6 and TRBJ2-4; D not certain. V lost 7 bases and J 0 bases, leaving 13 bases between the germline ends. Germline V lookup: CDR1 MNHNY, CDR2 SVGAGI (reference sequence). The length of the CDR3 is 15 residues. CDR3 sequence reads: CASTHGQLAKNIQYF. CDR3 in DNA: TGTGCCAGCACCCATGGGCAGCTAGCCAAAAACATTCAGTACTTC.

This sequence joins TRBV4-3 and TRBJ1-5; possibly TRBD1 for D (6 bases). CDR1 LGHNA and CDR2 YSLEER come from the germline V gene. The CDR3 sequence is 13 residues long. V was cut by 5 bases and J by 4 bases, with 9 bases left in between. The CDR3 DNA reads as TGCGCCAGCAGCAGGACAGTTAATCAGCCCCAGCATTTT. Its translation: CASSRTVNQPQHF.

This clone was seen only once. The chain uses TRBV5-6 and TRBJ1-3; D is perhaps TRBD1 (5 bases). Trimming removed 0 bases at V and 0 bases at J, with 16 bases between. This CDR3 is built from 18 residues. Germline CDR1 is SGHDT and CDR2 is YYEEEE. The CDR3 loop reads CASSLGPSGSFSGNTIYF. CDR3 nucleotides: TGTGCCAGCAGCTTGGGACCGTCAGGGTCCTTCTCTGGAAACACCATATATTTT.

This clone was seen a single time. This chain uses TRBV4-3 with TRBJ2-3, with 8 bases matching TRBD2. V shed 1 base, J shed 5 bases, and the junction held 2 bases outside the gene matches. There are 14 residues in the CDR3. CDR1 is LGHNA and CDR2 is YSLEER in the germline V gene. The CDR3: CASSQVREGDTQYF. The CDR3 nucleotides read TGCGCCAGCAGCCAAGTACGGGAGGGAGATACGCAGTATTTT.

V usage is TRBV7-2 and J usage is TRBJ2-5, with 7 nucleotides matching TRBD1. Germline lookup yields CDR1 SGHTA and CDR2 FQGNSA. The CDR3 has 15 amino acids. J lost 1 base, V lost 4 bases, and 6 bases had no gene match. The CDR3 loop is CASSSIQGVQETQYF. CDR3 nucleotides: TGTGCCAGCAGCTCCATTCAGGGGGTCCAAGAGACCCAGTACTTC.

The chain links TRBV5-1 to TRBJ2-5, with TRBD1 matching over 7 bases. CDR1 and CDR2 (germline): SGHRS, YFSETQ. V lost 1 base and J lost 2; bases outside the gene matches: 11. This CDR3 region has 17 residues. The CDR3 sequence is CASSLMGQRGRQETQYF. Here the CDR3 DNA reads TGCGCCAGCAGCTTGATGGGACAGAGGGGCCGGCAAGAGACCCAGTACTTC.

The genes are TRBV4-1 and TRBJ2-1; D ambiguous. Germline V gives CDR1 MGHRA, CDR2 YSYEKL. The V end was cut by 1 base, the J end by 6 bases, with 19 bases between. The CDR3 has 17 residues. As DNA, the CDR3 is TGCGCCAGCAGCCAAGTTGATCTAGTTCCTTCCCCCAATGAGCAGTTCTTC. This sequence encodes CASSQVDLVPSPNEQFF.

CDR3: CASSFETGSNQPQHF. The CDR3 DNA reads as TGTGCCAGCAGTTTCGAGACGGGTAGCAATCAGCCCCAGCATTTT. The V call is TRBV2, the J call TRBJ1-5; D is undetermined. V shed 5 bases and J shed 0 bases, with 11 bases lying between them. This CDR3 is built from 15 residues. Germline-derived CDR1 and CDR2 are SNHLY and FYNNEI.

V and J are TRBV6-2 or TRBV6-3 and TRBJ2-7; the D gene is possibly TRBD1 (6 bases). The CDR3 is made up of 15 amino acids. Germline loops: CDR1 MNHEY, CDR2 SVGEGT. V was clipped by 0 bases and J by 3 bases, with 12 bases between them. This CDR3 is CASSYSPGARYEQYF. CDR3 bases: TGTGCCAGCAGTTACTCGCCAGGGGCACGCTACGAGCAGTACTTC.

The rearrangement joins TRBV11-2 to TRBJ2-1, with a possible D match to TRBD2 (5 bases). The ends were cut back, 5 bases at V and 10 bases at J, with 12 bases in the middle. The CDR3 length is 12 residues. Germline assignment: CDR1 SGHAT and CDR2 FQNNGV. In DNA form, the CDR3 reads TGTGCCAGCAGCAATACGGGGAGCGAGCAGTTCTTC. Residues: CASSNTGSEQFF.

The chain is built from TRBV5-4 and TRBJ2-5; 9 bases agree with TRBD1. Germline CDR1 reads SGHNT; CDR2 reads YYREEE (reference sequence). V was pared by 4 bases and J by 4 bases, with 11 bases of the junction left unmatched. The CDR3 runs 16 residues. This CDR3 reads CASSRPQGAGVETQYF. The CDR3 nucleotides are TGTGCCAGCAGCCGTCCACAGGGGGCGGGTGTAGAGACCCAGTACTTC.

This chain connects TRBV6-5 to TRBJ2-1; TRBD2 is a possible D gene (6 bases). There are 15 residues in the CDR3. The V end was cut by 5 bases, the J end by 4 bases, with 15 bases between. In germline, CDR1 is MNHEY, CDR2 SVGAGI. CDR3 DNA sequence: TGTGCCAGCAGTAACCGGGAGAGAATTTACAATGAGCAGTTCTTC. The encoded protein is CASSNRERIYNEQFF.

V gene TRBV3-1 (or the pseudogene TRBV3-2) combines with J gene TRBJ2-3; 7 nucleotides line up with TRBD2. Looked up from germline, CDR1 is LGHDT and CDR2 is YNNKEL (reference sequence). V was clipped by 4 bases and J by 5 bases; unmatched bases: 12. The CDR3 is made up of 16 amino acids. DNA for the CDR3: TGTGCCAGCAGCCCCGGGACTAAGGGGTTGGGAGATACGCAGTATTTT. This encodes CASSPGTKGLGDTQYF.

This clone turned up a few times. The chain couples TRBV18 to TRBJ2-3, with D possibly TRBD2 on 6 matching bases. With 3 bases removed from V and 2 bases from J, the gap between germline ends came to 12 bases. The CDR3 contains 15 residues. The germline CDR1 and CDR2 sequences are KGHSH and LQKENI. CDR3 region: CASSPGPSDTDTQYF. The CDR3 DNA reads TGTGCCAGCTCACCCGGTCCTAGCGACACAGATACGCAGTATTTT.

The J gene is TRBJ2-7, the V gene TRBV7-2; tentatively, D is TRBD1 (6 bases). This CDR3 has 16 amino acids. With 5 bases removed from V and 0 bases from J, the gap between germline ends came to 17 bases. Per germline, CDR1 SGHTA and CDR2 FQGNSA. The CDR3 loop is CASSTETGTFSYEQYF. The CDR3 bases are TGTGCCAGCAGCACCGAGACAGGAACCTTCTCCTACGAGCAGTACTTC.

V and J are TRBV28 and TRBJ1-6; a weak D match, TRBD1 (5 bases). With 3 bases removed from V and 2 bases from J, the gap between germline ends came to 11 bases. CDR3 length: 16 residues. Germline V gives CDR1 MDHEN, CDR2 SYDVKM. The CDR3 DNA reads as TGTGCCAGCAGTTTGGGGGGGGTGACCTATAATTCACCCCTCCACTTT. It translates to CASSLGGVTYNSPLHF.